Listed below are T cell receptor beta chains from one sample, sequenced in a study of Ad26.COV2.S vaccination and SARS-CoV-2 variants. Data came from immunoSEQ multiplex PCR; TCRdb stores just in-frame clones and leaves some out. The sample contains 400,000 to 450,000 clones, 80% to 95% of which appear only once. Sample: peripheral blood, taken in a trial of Ad26.COV2.S vaccine versus placebo. These receptors were collected from a person between 18 and 65 years old who received the Ad26.COV2.S COVID-19 vaccine or a placebo. The CDR3 runs from the conserved cysteine through the conserved F or W. Each record gives: D gene, clone size, V gene, J gene, CDR3 DNA, CDR3 protein. The D gene is left open where the match is weak. The size of a clone is reported for some rows only, either as once, few or many, or as a class for expanded clones.

.	.	TRBV5-8	TRBJ1-2	TGTGCCAGCAGCTTGAGAGGGGGAGTCTATGGCTACACCTTC	CASSLRGGVYGYTF
.	.	TRBV10-3	TRBJ2-1	TGTGCCATCAGTGTTTCGGGAGTTTTTGATGAGCAGTTCTTC	CAISVSGVFDEQFF
.	.	TRBV12-3/TRBV12-4	TRBJ2-5	TGTGCCAGCAGTTCCTTAATGGAGACCCAGTACTTC	CASSSLMETQYF
.	once	TRBV9	TRBJ1-1	TGTGCCAGCAGCGTAGCACAGAAGAACACTGAAGCTTTCTTT	CASSVAQKNTEAFF
.	.	TRBV5-3	TRBJ1-3	TGTGCCAGAAGCATTATAAGACGGATACTCGGGGGAAACACCATATATTTT	CARSIIRRILGGNTIYF
TRBD1	.	TRBV6-5	TRBJ1-4	TGTGCCAGCAGTTACCGGACAGGGGAGGGAAAACTGTTTTTT	CASSYRTGEGKLFF
TRBD1	.	TRBV12-3/TRBV12-4	TRBJ1-6	TGTGCCAGCAGCTCAGGGGGGGGAGCCCTCCACTTT	CASSSGGGALHF
.	.	TRBV5-5	TRBJ2-7	TGTGCCAGCAGCTTGGGGGCCCCGGGCCGCCGTTACCCCGCTTACGAGCAGTACTTC	CASSLGAPGRRYPAYEQYF
.	.	TRBV23-1	TRBJ1-2	TGCGCCAGCAGTCAATCCGGGCAGACTCCAAACTTTCGCTATGGCTACACCTTC	CASSQSGQTPNFRYGYTF
TRBD2	.	TRBV5-7	TRBJ2-7	TGTGCCAGCAGCTTTAGCGGGATAAGCTCCTACGAGCAGTACTTC	CASSFSGISSYEQYF
TRBD1	.	TRBV25-1	TRBJ2-5	TGTGCCAGCAGTGAATTGGGGACAGGGTTGCAAGAGACCCAGTACTTC	CASSELGTGLQETQYF
.	.	TRBV19	TRBJ2-5	TGTGCCAGTAGTATCCAAGGACCAGCCACGGAGACCCAGTACTTC	CASSIQGPATETQYF
.	.	TRBV18	TRBJ1-4	TGTGCCAGCTCACGGGGGGGGCTGGATGAAAAACTGTTTTTT	CASSRGGLDEKLFF
.	.	TRBV11-2	TRBJ2-5	TGTGCCAGCAGCTCCCTAGAGACCCAGTACTTC	CASSSLETQYF
.	few	TRBV7-9	TRBJ2-7	TGTGCCAGCAGCTCAGGACAGTCCTACGAGCAGTACTTC	CASSSGQSYEQYF
.	.	TRBV6-5	TRBJ1-2	TGTGCCAGCAGTAGGGGACATCTTAACTATGGCTACACCTTC	CASSRGHLNYGYTF
.	.	TRBV7-2	TRBJ1-5	TGTGCCAGCAGCTCTCTTGGTGGGCAGAAGGGACAGCCCCAGCATTTT	CASSSLGGQKGQPQHF
.	.	TRBV5-5	TRBJ2-3	TGTGCCAGCAGCTTGCCGGGTGGGGGCGGCACAGATACGCAGTATTTT	CASSLPGGGGTDTQYF
TRBD2	.	TRBV9	TRBJ2-1	TGTGCCAGCAGCGCGCTGTTAGCGGGAGTAAGTAATGAGCAGTTCTTC	CASSALLAGVSNEQFF
.	.	TRBV10-3	TRBJ2-5	TGTGCCATCAGTAATGACCAAGAGACCCAGTACTTC	CAISNDQETQYF
.	once	TRBV23-1	TRBJ2-2	TGCGCCAGCAGTCAATCGTTAGCTCAGGTTCGCGGGGAGCTGTTTTTT	CASSQSLAQVRGELFF
TRBD1	few	TRBV9	TRBJ1-6	TGTGCCAGCAGCCCTCTCCAGATGGACAGGGGCACCTATAATTCACCCCTCCACTTT	CASSPLQMDRGTYNSPLHF
TRBD1	few	TRBV27	TRBJ2-7	TGTGCCAGCAGTACTGGGACAGGGAACTACGAGCAGTACTTC	CASSTGTGNYEQYF
.	.	TRBV27	TRBJ2-3	TGTGCCAGCAGGCCCTATCGCCCCACCCTTGATACGCAGTATTTT	CASRPYRPTLDTQYF
TRBD2	.	TRBV5-1	TRBJ2-5	TGCGCCAGCAGGGGGCGGGAGGCAACCCAAGAGACCCAGTACTTC	CASRGREATQETQYF
.	.	TRBV5-4	TRBJ1-2	TGTGCCAGCAGTCCGGATGTCGACGGGGTCTATGGCTACACCTTC	CASSPDVDGVYGYTF
.	.	TRBV6-5	TRBJ2-2	TGTGCCAGCAGTCGGGGGACCGGGGAGCTGTTTTTT	CASSRGTGELFF
TRBD1	.	TRBV10-3	TRBJ1-4	TGTGCCACGGCGGGCGGACAGGGAGGAGAGGAAAAACTGTTTTTT	CATAGGQGGEEKLFF
.	once	TRBV4-3	TRBJ2-7	TGCGCCAGCAGCCAAGATGGGACCGGTTTCTACGAGCAGTACTTC	CASSQDGTGFYEQYF
.	.	TRBV19	TRBJ2-5	TGTGCCAGTACCCCCGGTCCGCATTCATTGGAGACCCAGTACTTC	CASTPGPHSLETQYF
.	once	TRBV10-3	TRBJ1-3	TGTGCCATCAGTGAGTATGCGAGCTCTGGAAACACCATATATTTT	CAISEYASSGNTIYF
TRBD1	.	TRBV7-2	TRBJ2-7	TGTGCCAGCAGCCAAACAGGGGGTGAGCAGTACTTC	CASSQTGGEQYF
.	.	TRBV25-1	TRBJ2-7	TGTGCCAGCAGCAGCGGGACACCCTACGAGCAGTACTTC	CASSSGTPYEQYF
.	.	TRBV7-2	TRBJ1-2	TGTGCCAGCAGCTTAGCCGCGGCGCGCTATGGCTACACCTTC	CASSLAAARYGYTF
.	.	TRBV4-1	TRBJ1-3	TGCGCCAGCAGCCAAGATGGAGACCCGGGAAACACCATATATTTT	CASSQDGDPGNTIYF
.	.	TRBV11-1	TRBJ2-1	TGTGCCAGCAGCCGCAGGGTCAGGGCCTCCTACAATGAGCAGTTCTTC	CASSRRVRASYNEQFF
TRBD1	.	TRBV5-1	TRBJ2-7	TGCGCCAGCAGCCGAGGACAGGGTGCCTACGAGCAGTACTTC	CASSRGQGAYEQYF
.	.	TRBV4-3	TRBJ2-1	TGCGCCAGCAGCCAAGATCGGAGGTACTCTGGTAATGAGCAGTTCTTC	CASSQDRRYSGNEQFF
.	.	TRBV6-2/TRBV6-3	TRBJ1-5	TGTGCCAGCAGTACAATCAGGGACTCAAATCAGCCCCAGCATTTT	CASSTIRDSNQPQHF
TRBD2	.	TRBV10-2	TRBJ2-1	TGCGCCAGCAGTTTAGCGGGGAGGGGAATAGGGAATGAGCAGTTCTTC	CASSLAGRGIGNEQFF
.	.	TRBV7-2	TRBJ2-7	TGTGCCAGCAGCCAAGGACCGGCCTACGAGCAGTACTTC	CASSQGPAYEQYF
.	.	TRBV27	TRBJ1-5	TGTGCCAGCAGGACCTTCTATAGCAATCAGCCCCAGCATTTT	CASRTFYSNQPQHF
.	.	TRBV2	TRBJ2-7	TGTGCCAGCAGTGAAGCACTCCCGGGAGCCTACGAGCAGTACTTC	CASSEALPGAYEQYF
TRBD1	.	TRBV18	TRBJ2-1	TGTGCCAGCTCACCACGAATAGGACAGGGAAATGAGCAGTTCTTC	CASSPRIGQGNEQFF
.	.	TRBV30	TRBJ2-5	TGTGCCTGGAGTCTAGGCCTTCACCAAGAGACCCAGTACTTC	CAWSLGLHQETQYF
TRBD2	.	TRBV6-2/TRBV6-3	TRBJ2-2	TGTGCCAGCAGTTACGGGGGACTAGCGGGAGGGACCACCGGGGAGCTGTTTTTT	CASSYGGLAGGTTGELFF
TRBD1	.	TRBV7-2	TRBJ1-2	TGTGCCAGCAGCTTAGGATTCAGGACAGGGGGCTATGGCTACACCTTC	CASSLGFRTGGYGYTF
.	.	TRBV27	TRBJ2-1	TGTGCCAGCAGTTTTCGGGAGACCAATGAGCAGTTCTTC	CASSFRETNEQFF
TRBD2	.	TRBV7-4	TRBJ2-7	TGTGCCAGCAGTCCGAAGGCCCAACTAGCGGCTTCCTACGAGCAGTACTTC	CASSPKAQLAASYEQYF
.	.	TRBV29-1	TRBJ2-2	TGCAGCGTTGAAGGTGTCGGGAGTACAGCCGGGGAGCTGTTTTTT	CSVEGVGSTAGELFF
TRBD2	.	TRBV4-3	TRBJ2-4	TGCGCCAGCAGCCTTTCCTTGCGGGAGGGGGCCAAAAACATTCAGTACTTC	CASSLSLREGAKNIQYF
.	.	TRBV2	TRBJ1-4	TGTGCCAGCAGTGAGGTTGAAAATGAAAAACTGTTTTTT	CASSEVENEKLFF
TRBD2	.	TRBV2	TRBJ2-1	TGTGCCAGCAGCCGAAGCGGGAGTGGCTACAATGAGCAGTTCTTC	CASSRSGSGYNEQFF
.	.	TRBV12-1	TRBJ2-3	TGTGCCAGCAGCTTTGCGGTAACAGATACGCAGTATTTT	CASSFAVTDTQYF